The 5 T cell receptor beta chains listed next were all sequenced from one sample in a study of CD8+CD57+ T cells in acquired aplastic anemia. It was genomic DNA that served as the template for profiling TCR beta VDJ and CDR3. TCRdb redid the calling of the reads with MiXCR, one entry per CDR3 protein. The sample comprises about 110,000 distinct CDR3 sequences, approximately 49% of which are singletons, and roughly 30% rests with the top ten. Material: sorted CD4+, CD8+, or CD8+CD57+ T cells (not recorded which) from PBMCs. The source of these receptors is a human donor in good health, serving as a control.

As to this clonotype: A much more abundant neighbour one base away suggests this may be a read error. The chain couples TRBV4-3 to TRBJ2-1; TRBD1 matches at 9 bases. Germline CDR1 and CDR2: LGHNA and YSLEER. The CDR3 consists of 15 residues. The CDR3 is CASSQLQGARNEHFF. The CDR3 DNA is TGCGCCAGCAGCCAACTACAGGGGGCGCGGAATGAGCATTTCTTC.

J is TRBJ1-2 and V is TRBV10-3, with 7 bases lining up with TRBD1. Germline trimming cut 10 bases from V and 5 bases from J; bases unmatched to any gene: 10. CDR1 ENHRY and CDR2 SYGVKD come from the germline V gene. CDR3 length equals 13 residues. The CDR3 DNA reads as TGTGCCACCGGGACAGCCACCGGGTATGGCTACACCTTC. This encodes CATGTATGYGYTF.

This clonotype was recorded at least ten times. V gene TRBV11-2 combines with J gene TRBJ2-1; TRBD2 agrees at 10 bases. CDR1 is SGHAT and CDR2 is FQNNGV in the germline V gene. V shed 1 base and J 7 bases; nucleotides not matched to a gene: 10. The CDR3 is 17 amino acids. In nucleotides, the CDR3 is TGTGCCAGCAGCTTAGGGTATGAGCGGGGGGGCTCTAATGAGCAGTTCTTC. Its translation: CASSLGYERGGSNEQFF.

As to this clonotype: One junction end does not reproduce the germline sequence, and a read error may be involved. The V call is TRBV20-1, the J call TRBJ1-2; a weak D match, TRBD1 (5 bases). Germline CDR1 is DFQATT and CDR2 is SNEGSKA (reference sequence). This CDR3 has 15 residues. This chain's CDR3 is CSARSIRAGDYGHTF. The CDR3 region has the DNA TGCAGTGCTAGGTCCATCAGGGCTGGAGACTATGGCCACACCTTC.

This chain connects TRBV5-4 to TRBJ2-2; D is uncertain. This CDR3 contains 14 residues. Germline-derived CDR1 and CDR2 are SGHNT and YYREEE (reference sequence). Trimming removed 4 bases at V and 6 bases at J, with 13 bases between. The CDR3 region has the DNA TGTGCCAGCAGCCCCAATACGGGCCCCGGGGAGCTGTTTTTT. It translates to CASSPNTGPGELFF. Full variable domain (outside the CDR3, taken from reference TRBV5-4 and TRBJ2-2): ETGVTQSPTHLIKTRGQQVTLRCSSQSGHNTVSWYQQALGQGPQFIFQYYREEENGRGNFPPRFSGLQFPNYSSELNVNALELDDSALYLCASSPNTGPGELFFGEGSRLTVL.